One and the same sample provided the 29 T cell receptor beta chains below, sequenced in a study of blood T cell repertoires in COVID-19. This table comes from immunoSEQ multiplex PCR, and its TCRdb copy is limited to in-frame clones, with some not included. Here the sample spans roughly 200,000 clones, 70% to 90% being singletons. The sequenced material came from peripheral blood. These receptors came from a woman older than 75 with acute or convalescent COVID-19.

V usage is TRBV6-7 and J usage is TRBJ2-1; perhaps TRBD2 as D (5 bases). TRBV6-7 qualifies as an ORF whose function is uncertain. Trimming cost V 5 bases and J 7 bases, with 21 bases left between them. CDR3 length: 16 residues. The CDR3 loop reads CASSPPAGLYVNEQFF. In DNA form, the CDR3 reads TGTGCCAGCAGTCCGCCGGCGGGCCTCTACGTGAATGAGCAGTTCTTC.

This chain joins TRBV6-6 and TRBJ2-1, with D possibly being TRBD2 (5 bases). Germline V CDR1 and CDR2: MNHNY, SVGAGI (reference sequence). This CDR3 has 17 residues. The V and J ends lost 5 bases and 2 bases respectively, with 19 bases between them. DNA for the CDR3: TGTGCCAGCAGTCCGAGCGGCGGGTCGGATCCCTACAATGAGCAGTTCTTC. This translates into CASSPSGGSDPYNEQFF.

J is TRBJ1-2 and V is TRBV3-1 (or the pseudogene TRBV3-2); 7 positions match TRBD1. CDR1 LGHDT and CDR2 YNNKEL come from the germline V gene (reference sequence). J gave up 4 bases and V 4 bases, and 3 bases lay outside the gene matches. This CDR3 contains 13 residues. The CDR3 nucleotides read TGTGCCAGCAGCCGACAGGGCTCCTATGGCTACACCTTC. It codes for CASSRQGSYGYTF.

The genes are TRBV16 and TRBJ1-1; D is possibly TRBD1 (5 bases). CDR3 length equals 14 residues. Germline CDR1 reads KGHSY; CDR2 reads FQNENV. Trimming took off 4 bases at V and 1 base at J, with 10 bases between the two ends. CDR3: CASSPQVTNTEAFF. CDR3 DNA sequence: TGTGCCAGCAGCCCACAGGTCACGAACACTGAAGCTTTCTTT.

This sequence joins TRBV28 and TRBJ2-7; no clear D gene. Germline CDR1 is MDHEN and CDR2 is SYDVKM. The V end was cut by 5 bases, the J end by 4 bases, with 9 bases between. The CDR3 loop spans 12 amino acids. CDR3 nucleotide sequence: TGTGCCAGCAGTCCCTCGGTTTACGAGCAGTACTTC. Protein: CASSPSVYEQYF.

The CDR3 DNA is TGCGCCAGCAGCTCAGCGACAGGGGTGACTGAAGCTTTCTTT. Protein product: CASSSATGVTEAFF. This chain joins TRBV4-3 and TRBJ1-1; 8 bases line up with TRBD1. This CDR3 is 14 amino acids long. The junction had 7 bases not matched to a gene; V was cut back by 5 bases and J by 5 bases. CDR1 is LGHNA, CDR2 YSLEER, per germline.

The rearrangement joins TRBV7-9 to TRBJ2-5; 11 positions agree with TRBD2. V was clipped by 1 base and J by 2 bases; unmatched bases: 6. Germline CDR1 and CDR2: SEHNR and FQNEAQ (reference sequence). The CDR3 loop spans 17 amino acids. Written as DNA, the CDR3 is TGTGCCAGCAGCTTAGGGGTAGCGGGAGGGACTCAAGAGACCCAGTACTTC. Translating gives CASSLGVAGGTQETQYF. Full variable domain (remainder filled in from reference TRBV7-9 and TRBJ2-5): DTGVSQNPRHKITKRGQNVTFRCDPISEHNRLYWYRQTLGQGPEFLTYFQNEAQLEKSRLLSDRFSAERPKGSFSTLEIQRTEQGDSAMYLCASSLGVAGGTQETQYFGPGTRLLVL.

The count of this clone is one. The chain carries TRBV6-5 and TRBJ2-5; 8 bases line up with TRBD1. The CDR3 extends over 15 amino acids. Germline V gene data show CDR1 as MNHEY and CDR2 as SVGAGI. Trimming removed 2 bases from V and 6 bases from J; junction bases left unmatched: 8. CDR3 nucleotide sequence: TGTGCCAGCAGTTACATACAGGGGGTTCAGAAGACCCAGTACTTC. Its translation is CASSYIQGVQKTQYF.

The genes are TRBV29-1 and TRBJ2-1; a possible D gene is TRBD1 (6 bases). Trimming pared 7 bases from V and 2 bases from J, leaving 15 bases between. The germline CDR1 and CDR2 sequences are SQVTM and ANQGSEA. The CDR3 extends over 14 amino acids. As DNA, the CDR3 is TGCAGCGCGGGACACCAAACCCCCTACAATGAGCAGTTCTTC. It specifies CSAGHQTPYNEQFF.

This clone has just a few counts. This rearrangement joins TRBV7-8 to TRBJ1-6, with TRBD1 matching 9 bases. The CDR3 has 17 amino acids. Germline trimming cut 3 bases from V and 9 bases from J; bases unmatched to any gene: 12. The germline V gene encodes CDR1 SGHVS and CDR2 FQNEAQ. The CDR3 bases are TGTGCCAGCAGCTTTACCGTAAACCGGGACAGGGCTTCACCCCTCCACTTT. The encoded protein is CASSFTVNRDRASPLHF.

As DNA, the CDR3 is TGCGCCAGCAGCTTGGGGCGACAGGGAACCGACGAGCAGTACTTC. Translated: CASSLGRQGTDEQYF. The chain links TRBV5-1 to TRBJ2-7; 7 bases match TRBD1. Germline V gene sequence: CDR1 SGHRS, CDR2 YFSETQ. The CDR3 covers 15 residues. V gave up 0 bases and J gave up 5 bases; unmatched junction bases: 8.

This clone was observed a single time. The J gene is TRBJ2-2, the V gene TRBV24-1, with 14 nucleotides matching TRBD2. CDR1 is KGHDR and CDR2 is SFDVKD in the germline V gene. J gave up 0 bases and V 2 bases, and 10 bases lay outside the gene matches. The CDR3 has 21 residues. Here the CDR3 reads CATSDSKTGTSGGSNTGELFF. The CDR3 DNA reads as TGTGCCACCAGTGATTCGAAAACCGGGACTAGCGGGGGCTCGAACACCGGGGAGCTGTTTTTT.

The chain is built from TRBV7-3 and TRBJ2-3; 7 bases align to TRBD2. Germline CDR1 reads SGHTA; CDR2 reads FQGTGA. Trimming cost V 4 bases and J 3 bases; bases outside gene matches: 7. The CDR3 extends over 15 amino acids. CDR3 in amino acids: CASSSFSGKTDTQYF. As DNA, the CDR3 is TGTGCCAGCAGCTCTTTCAGCGGGAAGACAGATACGCAGTATTTT.

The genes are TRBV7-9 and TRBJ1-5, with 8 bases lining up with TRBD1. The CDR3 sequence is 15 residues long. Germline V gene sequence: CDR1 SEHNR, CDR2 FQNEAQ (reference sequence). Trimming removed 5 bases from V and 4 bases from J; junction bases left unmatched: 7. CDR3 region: CASSPGQGGNQPQHF. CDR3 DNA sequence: TGTGCCAGCAGCCCAGGACAGGGAGGAAATCAGCCCCAGCATTTT.

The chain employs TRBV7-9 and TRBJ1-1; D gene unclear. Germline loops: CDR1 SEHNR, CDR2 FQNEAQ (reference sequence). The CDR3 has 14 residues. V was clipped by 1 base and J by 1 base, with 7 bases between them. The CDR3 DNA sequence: TGTGCCAGCAGCTTAGATCCGCGGAACACTGAAGCTTTCTTT. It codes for CASSLDPRNTEAFF.

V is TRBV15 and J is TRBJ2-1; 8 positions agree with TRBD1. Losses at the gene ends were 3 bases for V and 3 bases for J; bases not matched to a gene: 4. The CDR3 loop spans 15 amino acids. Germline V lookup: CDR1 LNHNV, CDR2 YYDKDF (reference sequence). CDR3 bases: TGTGCCACCAGCAGGCGGACAGGGTTCTACAATGAGCAGTTCTTC. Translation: CATSRRTGFYNEQFF. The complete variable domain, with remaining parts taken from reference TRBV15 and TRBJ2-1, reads DAMVIQNPRYQVTQFGKPVTLSCSQTLNHNVMYWYQQKSSQAPKLLFHYYDKDFNNEADTPDNFQSRRPNTSFCFLDIRSPGLGDTAMYLCATSRRTGFYNEQFFGPGTRLTVL.

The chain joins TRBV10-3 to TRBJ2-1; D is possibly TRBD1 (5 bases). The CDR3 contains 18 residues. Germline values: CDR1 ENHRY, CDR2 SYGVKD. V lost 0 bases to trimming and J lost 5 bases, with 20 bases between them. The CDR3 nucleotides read TGTGCCATCAGTGAGTCTCCCTCAGGGATTGGGGTAAACAATGAGCAGTTCTTC. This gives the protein CAISESPSGIGVNNEQFF.

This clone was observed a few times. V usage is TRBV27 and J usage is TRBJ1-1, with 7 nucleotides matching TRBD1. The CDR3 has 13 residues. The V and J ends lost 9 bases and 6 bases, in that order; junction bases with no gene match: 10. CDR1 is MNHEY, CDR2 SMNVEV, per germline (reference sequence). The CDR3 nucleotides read TGTGCCAGTAAAAAGACAGGGTACGCTGAAGCTTTCTTT. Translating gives CASKKTGYAEAFF.

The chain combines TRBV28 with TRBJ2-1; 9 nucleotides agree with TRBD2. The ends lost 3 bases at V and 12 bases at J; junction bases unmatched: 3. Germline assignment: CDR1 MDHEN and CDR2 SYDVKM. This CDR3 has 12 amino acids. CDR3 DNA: TGTGCCAGCAGTTTGACTAGCGGCGGGCAGTTCTTC. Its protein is CASSLTSGGQFF.

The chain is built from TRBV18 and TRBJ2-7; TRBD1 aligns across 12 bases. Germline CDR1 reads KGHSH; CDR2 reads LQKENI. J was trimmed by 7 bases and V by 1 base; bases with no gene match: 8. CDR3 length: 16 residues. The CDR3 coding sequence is TGTGCCAGCTCACCACGAGCGGGACAGGGGGCGGAAGAGCAGTACTTC. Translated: CASSPRAGQGAEEQYF.

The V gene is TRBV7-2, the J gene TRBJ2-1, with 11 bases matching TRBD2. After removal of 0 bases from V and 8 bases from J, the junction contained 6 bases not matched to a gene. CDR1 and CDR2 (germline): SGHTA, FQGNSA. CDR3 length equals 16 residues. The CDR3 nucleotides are TGTGCCAGCAGCTTAGCGAGCACTAGCGGGAGTTATGAGCAGTTCTTC. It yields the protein CASSLASTSGSYEQFF.

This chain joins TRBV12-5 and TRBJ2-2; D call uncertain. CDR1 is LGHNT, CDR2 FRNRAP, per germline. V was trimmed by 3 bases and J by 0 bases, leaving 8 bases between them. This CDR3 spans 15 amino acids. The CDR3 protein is CASGLITTNTGELFF. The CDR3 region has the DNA TGTGCTAGTGGTTTAATCACAACGAACACCGGGGAGCTGTTTTTT.

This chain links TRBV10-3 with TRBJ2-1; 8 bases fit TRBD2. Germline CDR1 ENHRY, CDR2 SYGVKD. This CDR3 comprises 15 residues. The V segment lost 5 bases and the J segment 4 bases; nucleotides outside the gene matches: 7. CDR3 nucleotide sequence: TGTGCCATCAGTCTAAGCGGGAGCTCTTACAATGAGCAGTTCTTC. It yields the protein CAISLSGSSYNEQFF.

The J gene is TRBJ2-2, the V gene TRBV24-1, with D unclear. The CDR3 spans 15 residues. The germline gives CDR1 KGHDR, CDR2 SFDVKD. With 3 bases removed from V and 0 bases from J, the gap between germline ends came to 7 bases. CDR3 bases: TGTGCCACCAGTGATCCCCGGGCGAACACCGGGGAGCTGTTTTTT. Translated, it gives CATSDPRANTGELFF.

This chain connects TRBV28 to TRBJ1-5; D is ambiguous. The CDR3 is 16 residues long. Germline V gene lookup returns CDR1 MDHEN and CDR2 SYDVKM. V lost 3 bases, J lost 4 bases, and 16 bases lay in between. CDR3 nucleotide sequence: TGTGCCAGCAGTTTTGGTAAGGCAGGTGGGAATCAGCCCCAGCATTTT. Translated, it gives CASSFGKAGGNQPQHF.

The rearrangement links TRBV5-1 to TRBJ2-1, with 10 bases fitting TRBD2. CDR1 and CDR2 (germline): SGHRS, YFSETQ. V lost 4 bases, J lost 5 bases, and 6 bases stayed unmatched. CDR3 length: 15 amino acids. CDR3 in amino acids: CASSPWTSGNNEQFF. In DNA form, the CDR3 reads TGCGCCAGCAGCCCGTGGACTAGCGGTAACAATGAGCAGTTCTTC.

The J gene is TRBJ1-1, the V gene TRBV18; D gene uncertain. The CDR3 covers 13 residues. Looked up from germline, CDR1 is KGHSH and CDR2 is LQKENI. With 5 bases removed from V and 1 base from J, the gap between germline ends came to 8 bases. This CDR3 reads CASSFGENTEAFF. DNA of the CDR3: TGTGCCAGCTCATTCGGGGAGAACACTGAAGCTTTCTTT.

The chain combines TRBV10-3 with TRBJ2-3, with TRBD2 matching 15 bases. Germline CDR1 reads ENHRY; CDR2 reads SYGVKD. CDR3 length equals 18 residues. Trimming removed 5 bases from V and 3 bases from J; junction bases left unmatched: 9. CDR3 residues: CAISRGLAGGPGTDTQYF. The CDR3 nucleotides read TGTGCCATCAGTCGCGGACTAGCGGGAGGGCCAGGGACAGATACGCAGTATTTT.

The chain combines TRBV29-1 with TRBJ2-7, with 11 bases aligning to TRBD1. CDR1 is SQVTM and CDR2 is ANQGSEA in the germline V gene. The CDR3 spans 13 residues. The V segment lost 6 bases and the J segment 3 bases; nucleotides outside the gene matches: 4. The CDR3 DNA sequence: TGCAGCGTCAGGACAGGGGGCCACTACGAGCAGTACTTC. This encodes CSVRTGGHYEQYF.